Listed here are 25 T cell receptor beta chains from one sample, sequenced in a study of shared clonotypes between healthy human individuals. Repertoires were generated with immunoSEQ multiplex PCR, while TCRdb's copy carries only in-frame clones and drops some. The sample has about 1.5 million clones, around 97% seen once; the top ten hold more than 0.9%. Sequenced: naive CD4+ T cells sorted from blood. The subset here: CD45RA+ positively selected. These TCRs come from a man aged 30 to 39 in good health.

This clone came up once. The CDR3 reads CASSYRGQQINYGYTF. CDR3 nucleotide sequence: TGTGCCAGCAGTTACAGAGGACAGCAGATTAACTATGGCTACACCTTC. The chain is built from TRBV6-5 and TRBJ1-2, with a possible D match to TRBD1 (6 bases). This CDR3 is 16 amino acids long. The germline CDR1 and CDR2 sequences are MNHEY and SVGAGI. V lost 2 bases, J lost 1 base, and 14 bases lay in between.

The chain links TRBV6-5 to TRBJ1-2; 8 bases are shared with TRBD1. The CDR3 consists of 13 residues. V lost 6 bases and J lost 10; bases outside the gene matches: 10. Germline loops: CDR1 MNHEY, CDR2 SVGAGI. CDR3 sequence (DNA): TGTGCCAGCAGACGCGGGACAGGCGGGGACTACACCTTC. This sequence encodes CASRRGTGGDYTF.

V and J are TRBV9 and TRBJ2-5, with D perhaps assigned TRBD1 or TRBD2 (5 bases each). The germline CDR1 and CDR2 sequences are SGDLS and YYNGEE. The germline V and J ends were trimmed by 0 bases and 5 bases, with 8 bases remaining between them. The CDR3 is 13 amino acids. CDR3 residues: CASSVAGRETQYF. CDR3 sequence (DNA): TGTGCCAGCAGCGTAGCGGGACGGGAGACCCAGTACTTC.

The CDR3 coding sequence is TGTGCCAGCAGTTCGACAGGGAGCACCGGGGAGCTGTTTTTT. Translating gives CASSSTGSTGELFF. The J gene is TRBJ2-2, the V gene TRBV6-5; TRBD1 matches 7 bases. Looked up from germline, CDR1 is MNHEY and CDR2 is SVGAGI. The trim removed 4 bases at V and 4 bases at J, leaving 3 bases unmatched. The CDR3 consists of 14 residues.

The chain employs TRBV4-1 and TRBJ2-7; the match to TRBD2 covers 7 bases. CDR1 MGHRA and CDR2 YSYEKL come from the germline V gene. After removal of 4 bases from V and 0 bases from J, the junction contained 6 bases not matched to a gene. The CDR3 has 15 residues. The CDR3 DNA reads TGCGCCAGCAGCCCCTCGGGCGGGAGCTCCTACGAGCAGTACTTC. Residues: CASSPSGGSSYEQYF.

This clone was recorded a few times. The chain combines TRBV5-1 with TRBJ1-5; weak D call: TRBD1 (5 bases). CDR1 is SGHRS, CDR2 YFSETQ, per germline. The CDR3 extends over 13 amino acids. V was cut by 2 bases and J by 7 bases, with 10 bases left in between. CDR3 DNA sequence: TGCGCCAGCAGCTTCTTGGGGGAACAGCCCCAGCATTTT. This encodes CASSFLGEQPQHF.

The genes are TRBV7-3 and TRBJ2-3; D is ambiguous. CDR1 is SGHTA, CDR2 FQGTGA, per germline. The CDR3 has 15 amino acids. V dropped 5 bases and J dropped 8 bases, with 20 bases sitting between them. The CDR3 protein is CASSPNLLVSGTQYF. The CDR3 DNA is TGTGCCAGCAGCCCCAATCTATTGGTATCGGGTACGCAGTATTTT.

V and J are TRBV9 and TRBJ2-1; D remains ambiguous. The CDR3 is made up of 16 amino acids. With 0 bases removed from V and 2 bases from J, the gap between germline ends came to 12 bases. Germline lookup yields CDR1 SGDLS and CDR2 YYNGEE. The DNA for the CDR3 is TGTGCCAGCAGCGTAGAAATGGGGTTAACCTACAATGAGCAGTTCTTC. Residues: CASSVEMGLTYNEQFF.

The V gene is TRBV7-2, the J gene TRBJ2-7; D call uncertain. V was cut by 1 base and J by 3 bases, with 4 bases left in between. The CDR3 spans 12 residues. Germline loops: CDR1 SGHTA, CDR2 FQGNSA. CDR3 sequence: CASSLEYYEQYF. Here the CDR3 DNA reads TGTGCCAGCAGCTTAGAATACTACGAGCAGTACTTC.

The chain has TRBV14 and TRBJ2-3; D may be TRBD1 or TRBD2 (5 bases each). CDR3 size: 17 residues. Trimming stripped 0 bases from V and 2 bases from J, with 15 bases between. Germline assignment: CDR1 SGHDN and CDR2 FVKESK. Written as DNA, the CDR3 is TGTGCCAGCAGCCAAGATCTTCACGGGACGGCCACAGATACGCAGTATTTT. It is translated as CASSQDLHGTATDTQYF.

This chain joins TRBV25-1 and TRBJ2-5; D perhaps matches TRBD2 (6 bases). V dropped 2 bases and J dropped 7 bases, with 23 bases sitting between them. From germline, CDR1 is MGHDK and CDR2 SYGVNS. The CDR3 spans 17 residues. CDR3 sequence (DNA): TGTGCCAGCAGTGAAGAATATGGTGATCGGGAGCGTGGGACCCAGTACTTC. This gives the protein CASSEEYGDRERGTQYF.

The rearrangement uses TRBV14 and TRBJ2-3; no clear D gene. The V end was cut by 2 bases, the J end by 6 bases, with 9 bases between. CDR1 and CDR2 (germline): SGHDN, FVKESK. CDR3 length equals 13 residues. The DNA of the CDR3 is TGTGCCAGCAGCCAACTAGTATCCGATACGCAGTATTTT. Translating it yields CASSQLVSDTQYF.

V gene TRBV7-2 combines with J gene TRBJ2-5; TRBD1 might be the D (6 bases). Germline-derived CDR1 and CDR2 are SGHTA and FQGNSA. V was cut by 0 bases and J by 7 bases, with 12 bases left in between. This CDR3 has 14 amino acids. The CDR3 loop is CASSLAQGSGTQYF. CDR3 in DNA: TGTGCCAGCAGCTTAGCGCAGGGGTCAGGGACCCAGTACTTC.

The chain combines TRBV5-1 with TRBJ2-5, with D possibly being TRBD1 (5 bases). The CDR3 totals 13 residues. Germline CDR1 SGHRS, CDR2 YFSETQ. V lost 0 bases and J 10 bases, leaving 13 bases between the germline ends. DNA of the CDR3: TGCGCCAGCAGCTTGGGACAGAACCTCGGCCAGTACTTC. The encoded protein is CASSLGQNLGQYF.

This chain joins TRBV7-3 and TRBJ2-5, with 13 bases aligning to TRBD2. The CDR3 consists of 15 residues. The trim removed 5 bases at V and 4 bases at J, leaving 4 bases unmatched. Germline CDR1 SGHTA, CDR2 FQGTGA. CDR3 protein: CASSRTSGRTETQYF. The CDR3 region has the DNA TGTGCCAGCAGCCGGACTAGCGGGAGAACAGAGACCCAGTACTTC.

The V call is TRBV9, the J call TRBJ2-1; maybe TRBD1 (5 bases). The CDR3 spans 15 residues. CDR1 and CDR2 (germline): SGDLS, YYNGEE. The V end lost 3 bases, the J end lost 4 bases, and 14 bases lay between the germline ends. Here the CDR3 DNA reads TGTGCCAGCAGCGATAGACAAGGGGATTACAATGAGCAGTTCTTC. Residues: CASSDRQGDYNEQFF.

Note on this clone: Other DNA sequences in this sample translate to the same CDR3. This chain joins TRBV7-8 and TRBJ2-3; D tentatively reads TRBD1 or TRBD2 (5 bases each). The CDR3 is 13 residues long. The germline V gene has CDR1 SGHVS and CDR2 FQNEAQ. Trimming stripped 1 base from V and 6 bases from J, with 8 bases between. CDR3 nucleotide sequence: TGTGCCAGCAGCTTAGGAGGGACGGATACGCAGTATTTT. It codes for CASSLGGTDTQYF. Drawing the rest from reference TRBV7-8 and TRBJ2-3, the complete variable domain is GAGVSQSPRYKVAKRGQDVALRCDPISGHVSLFWYQQALGQGPEFLTYFQNEAQLDKSGLPSDRFFAERPEGSVSTLKIQRTQQEDSAVYLCASSLGGTDTQYFGPGTRLTVL.

This clone was counted once. The chain joins TRBV27 to TRBJ2-1; D may be TRBD1 (5 bases). CDR3 length: 15 amino acids. Germline-derived CDR1 and CDR2 are MNHEY and SMNVEV (reference sequence). V dropped 3 bases and J dropped 8 bases, with 17 bases sitting between them. CDR3 sequence (DNA): TGTGCCAGCAGTTTCCACGGGCCCCAGGGCGATGAGCAGTTCTTC. This sequence encodes CASSFHGPQGDEQFF.

This clone was detected only once. The rearrangement joins TRBV11-2 to TRBJ1-1, with a tentative D call TRBD1 (5 bases). Per germline, CDR1 SGHAT and CDR2 FQNNGV. V lost 5 bases to trimming and J lost 1 base, with 14 bases between them. The CDR3 extends over 15 amino acids. The CDR3 sequence: CASSLARGGNTEAFF. The DNA for the CDR3 is TGTGCCAGCAGCCTAGCAAGGGGAGGGAACACTGAAGCTTTCTTT. The complete variable domain, with remaining parts taken from reference TRBV11-2 and TRBJ1-1, reads EAGVAQSPRYKIIEKRQSVAFWCNPISGHATLYWYQQILGQGPKLLIQFQNNGVVDDSQLPKDRFSAERLKGVDSTLKIQPAKLEDSAVYLCASSLARGGNTEAFFGQGTRLTVV.

The chain couples TRBV7-9 to TRBJ2-1, with unresolved D. Germline assignment: CDR1 SEHNR and CDR2 FQNEAQ (reference sequence). The ends were cut back, 5 bases at V and 4 bases at J, with 9 bases in the middle. The CDR3 loop spans 13 amino acids. The CDR3 region has the DNA TGTGCCAGCAGCGTCTACCGTTACAATGAGCAGTTCTTC. It codes for CASSVYRYNEQFF.

The chain is built from TRBV5-6 and TRBJ2-7; a possible D gene is TRBD2 (6 bases). In germline, CDR1 is SGHDT, CDR2 YYEEEE. Trimming pared 5 bases from V and 5 bases from J, leaving 11 bases between. The CDR3 extends over 12 amino acids. CDR3 sequence: CASSWRGHEQYF. For the CDR3, the DNA is TGTGCCAGCAGTTGGAGGGGCCACGAGCAGTACTTC.

CDR3 sequence: CASSPNFAAEQYF. CDR3 sequence (DNA): TGTGCCAGCAGCCCTAATTTTGCCGCCGAGCAGTACTTC. J is TRBJ2-7 and V is TRBV14; D is uncertain. V was trimmed by 4 bases and J by 6 bases, leaving 13 bases between them. From germline, CDR1 is SGHDN and CDR2 FVKESK. The CDR3 length is 13 residues.

The chain recombines TRBV21-1 with TRBJ2-7; TRBD1, as called in the table, went unchecked against the DNA. TRBV21-1 is listed as a pseudogene. The CDR3 consists of 16 residues. This chain's CDR3 is CASSKARPRGRVEQYF. The CDR3 nucleotides are TGTGCCAGCAGCAAAGCACGCCCCAGGGGGCGGGTCGAGCAGTACTTC.

V and J are TRBV7-2 and TRBJ1-4; D not certain. Germline V gene data show CDR1 as SGHTA and CDR2 as FQGNSA. Trimming removed 5 bases at V and 0 bases at J, with 10 bases between. There are 15 residues in the CDR3. The CDR3 nucleotides read TGTGCCAGCAGCCCCACCGGTCCAACTAATGAAAAACTGTTTTTT. Protein product: CASSPTGPTNEKLFF.

In DNA form, the CDR3 reads TGTGCCAGCAGCTTATGGGGGAAAAGCAATCAGCCCCAGCATTTT. Its translation: CASSLWGKSNQPQHF. The chain combines TRBV7-2 with TRBJ1-5; tentatively, D is TRBD1 (5 bases). The CDR3 length is 15 residues. Per the germline V gene, CDR1 is SGHTA and CDR2 is FQGNSA. V lost 2 bases to trimming and J lost 1 base, with 9 bases between them.